This TCR beta chain is drawn from a study of PD-1 blockade in classical Hodgkin lymphoma. Findings of the study overall: Any patient who commenced nivolumab under 1 year after ASCT was excluded.

The method was immunoSEQ multiplex PCR; TCRdb's version includes in-frame clones alone and lacks a portion of them. The sample shows 750 to 950 clones, about three quarters of them seen only once. As to time point: cycle 4 day 1 (C4D1), after 5 to 7 weeks of nivolumab. After autologous stem cell transplantation all patients relapsed, and prior brentuximab vedotin exposure differed between cohorts. From thawed PBMCs, magnetic negative selection was used to isolate the CD8+ T cells. Germline V gives CDR1 MNHEY, CDR2 SVGAGI. Trimming shortened V by 0 bases and J by 1 base, and 6 bases separated the two germline ends. The CDR3 is 14 residues long. About this clone: Its antigen remains unknown. The same CDR3 is also encoded by other DNA sequences in this sample.

The sequences come from CD8+ T cells from blood, collected before the fourth cycle of nivolumab. The sequence was obtained from a human donor with classical Hodgkin lymphoma. V and J are TRBV6-5 and TRBJ1-1, with a tentative D call TRBD1 (5 bases). CDR3 DNA sequence: TGTGCCAGCAGTTACTCCGGGGGGAACACTGAAGCTTTCTTT. Protein sequence: CASSYSGGNTEAFF.